These 15 T cell receptor beta chains share one sample of origin, sequenced in a study of cytomegalovirus exposure and HLA in healthy donors (dated by TCRdb to the late 2010s). Libraries were made using the immunoSEQ multiplex PCR assay. What TCRdb holds here is the immuneACCESS table cut down to in-frame rearrangements. Part of the clones is not present; checked against another copy, under half of the missing clones reflect an unresolved V gene, and the others are unexplained. The sample records 250,000 to 350,000 clones, 75% to 90% of which are singletons. Roughly 0.8% of the sample is held by the ten biggest clonotypes. Material: PBMCs. These receptors came from a young woman in good health and CMV-seronegative.

This clone was counted once. The rearrangement links TRBV6-4 to TRBJ2-2, with D possibly matching TRBD1 (5 bases). The CDR3 totals 14 residues. In germline, CDR1 is MRHNA, CDR2 SNTAGT. The V and J ends lost 1 base and 5 bases respectively, with 8 bases between them. CDR3 amino acids: CASSDLAGTGELFF. The CDR3 DNA follows: TGTGCCAGCAGTGACTTGGCAGGGACCGGGGAGCTGTTTTTT.

This rearrangement joins TRBV29-1 to TRBJ1-2; 8 nucleotides match TRBD1. The CDR3 contains 15 residues. J lost 4 bases, V lost 2 bases, and 9 bases had no gene match. Germline values: CDR1 SQVTM, CDR2 ANQGSEA. CDR3 sequence: CSVEPETGETYGYTF. The CDR3 nucleotides are TGCAGCGTTGAACCCGAGACAGGGGAAACCTATGGCTACACCTTC.

The V call is TRBV7-2, the J call TRBJ2-5; 8 bases align to TRBD2. Germline V gene sequence: CDR1 SGHTA, CDR2 FQGNSA. The ends lost 7 bases at V and 2 bases at J; junction bases unmatched: 6. The CDR3 contains 14 residues. The CDR3 region is CASNSGGHQETQYF. CDR3 DNA sequence: TGTGCCAGCAACTCGGGGGGGCATCAAGAGACCCAGTACTTC.

This clone was observed a few times. V is TRBV28 and J is TRBJ2-2; maybe TRBD1 (5 bases). This CDR3 region has 16 residues. The germline V gene encodes CDR1 MDHEN and CDR2 SYDVKM. The V end was cut by 3 bases, the J end by 6 bases, with 17 bases between. CDR3 sequence reads: CASSFGALGSSGELFF. The CDR3 nucleotides read TGTGCCAGCAGTTTTGGGGCCCTCGGTTCTTCCGGGGAGCTGTTTTTT.

A few counts support this clone. The V gene is TRBV5-4, the J gene TRBJ2-3, with TRBD2 matching over 8 bases. Germline-derived CDR1 and CDR2 are SGHNT and YYREEE (reference sequence). V gave up 3 bases and J gave up 2 bases; unmatched junction bases: 5. The CDR3 contains 15 residues. Here the CDR3 DNA reads TGTGCCAGCAGCTCGCCGACTAGCGCCACAGATACGCAGTATTTT. Translation gives CASSSPTSATDTQYF.

This chain uses TRBV11-2 with TRBJ1-5, with TRBD1 identical over 8 bases. This CDR3 spans 14 amino acids. CDR1 is SGHAT and CDR2 is FQNNGV in the germline V gene. V shed 5 bases, J shed 6 bases, and the junction held 6 bases outside the gene matches. The chain's CDR3 is CASSPQGASQPQHF. The CDR3 region has the DNA TGTGCCAGCAGCCCCCAGGGGGCTTCTCAGCCCCAGCATTTT.

About this clone: Germline and junction disagree at one end, which may indicate a read error. The V and J genes are TRBV20-1 and TRBJ1-2; D may be TRBD1 (5 bases). Germline CDR1 reads DFQATT; CDR2 reads SNEGSKA (reference sequence). The CDR3 sequence is 11 residues long. This chain's CDR3 is CSAGGTSSRPF. The CDR3 nucleotides are TGCAGTGCGGGGGGGACTTCTTCTCGCCCTTTC.

In its sample, this clone was seen once. This chain links TRBV2 with TRBJ2-7; a weak D match, TRBD2 (5 bases). Trimming shortened V by 7 bases and J by 0 bases, and 16 bases separated the two germline ends. Germline lookup yields CDR1 SNHLY and CDR2 FYNNEI. The CDR3 spans 15 residues. The CDR3 loop reads CASNLGSSLSYEQYF. The CDR3 coding sequence is TGTGCCAGCAACCTGGGGAGCTCCCTCTCCTACGAGCAGTACTTC.

The chain recombines TRBV10-3 with TRBJ2-3; 7 bases are a match to TRBD1. The CDR3 has 14 amino acids. With 4 bases clipped from V and 4 bases from J, the junction kept 5 bases outside the gene matches. CDR1 ENHRY and CDR2 SYGVKD come from the germline V gene. CDR3 residues: CAISGGQGADTQYF. For the CDR3, the DNA is TGTGCCATCAGTGGCGGGCAGGGGGCAGATACGCAGTATTTT.

The V gene is TRBV29-1, the J gene TRBJ2-7; D is undetermined. Germline V gives CDR1 SQVTM, CDR2 ANQGSEA. The V gene lost 4 bases and the J gene lost 0 bases, with 7 bases spanning the gap. This CDR3 has 12 residues. The CDR3 DNA reads TGCAGCGTTGTAAGCATCTCCTACGAGCAGTACTTC. It codes for CSVVSISYEQYF.

CDR3 DNA sequence: TGTGCCTGGAGCCGACTAGCCGGCACAGATACGCAGTATTTT. Protein: CAWSRLAGTDTQYF. The chain couples TRBV30 to TRBJ2-3, with 7 bases fitting TRBD2. After removal of 3 bases from V and 1 base from J, the junction contained 4 bases not matched to a gene. This CDR3 contains 14 residues. Germline CDR1 reads GTSNPN; CDR2 reads SVGIG (reference sequence).

CDR3: CASSLGGPVSYNEQFF. The CDR3 DNA follows: TGCGCCAGCAGCTTGGGAGGGCCAGTCTCCTACAATGAGCAGTTCTTC. J is TRBJ2-1 and V is TRBV5-1; D perhaps matches TRBD2 (5 bases). Trimming left V 0 bases short and J 0 bases short, with 10 bases between. Germline CDR1 reads SGHRS; CDR2 reads YFSETQ. The CDR3 spans 16 residues.

This clone appeared once. This chain uses TRBV21-1 with TRBJ2-7; TRBD2 is the table's D call, not checked against the DNA. TRBV21-1 is shown as a pseudogene. This CDR3 is 8 amino acids long. The CDR3 spells CARPLQYF. CDR3 bases: TGTGCCAGACCACTTCAGTACTTC.

The V and J genes are TRBV5-1 and TRBJ1-3, with D unresolved. V lost 0 bases to trimming and J lost 0 bases, with 7 bases between them. This CDR3 comprises 15 residues. CDR1 SGHRS and CDR2 YFSETQ come from the germline V gene. Here the CDR3 DNA reads TGCGCCAGCAGCTTGGACCTGAGCTCTGGAAACACCATATATTTT. Its protein is CASSLDLSSGNTIYF.

This sequence joins TRBV28 and TRBJ1-5; D is perhaps TRBD1 (6 bases). Trimming pared 5 bases from V and 7 bases from J, leaving 12 bases between. The germline gives CDR1 MDHEN, CDR2 SYDVKM. This CDR3 contains 13 residues. The CDR3 sequence is CASSPGEGQPQHF. The CDR3, as DNA: TGTGCCAGCAGTCCAGGGGAAGGACAGCCCCAGCATTTT.